This T cell receptor (beta chain) was identified during a study of metastatic and nonmetastatic thyroid tumors. Study-level background: Repertoire comparison spanned blood and tumor or nodule tissue of malignant and benign thyroid patients.

Germline CDR1 is SGHVS and CDR2 is FNYEAQ. The ends were cut back, 5 bases at V and 2 bases at J, with 17 bases in the middle. This CDR3 is 16 amino acids long. In the original workflow: To classify distant metastasis in papillary thyroid cancer, a model was built from CDR3 differences across clinicopathological groups. TCRdb called clones again from the PCR reads with MiXCR. The V and J calls follow TCRdb's processing rather than the paper's. The profile covers 5,500 to 7,000 clones, with over 25% appearing a single time and about a fifth taken by the ten largest. Every patient was untreated before thyroid surgery. Findings and limits, study-wide: In blood and tumor, TCR beta diversity was reportedly significantly higher in malignant thyroid tumors than in benign nodules.

For this clone: What it binds is not known.

The sequencing sample was made of adjacent normal tissue. This sequence was found in a female donor with papillary thyroid cancer or a benign thyroid nodule (not recorded which). Some clones in this sample may be carry-over from other donors' samples. J is TRBJ2-3 and V is TRBV7-6; no clear D gene. Here the CDR3 reads CASSPTLSGPTDTQYF. CDR3 nucleotides: TGTGCCAGCAGCCCAACACTTTCCGGGCCCACAGATACGCAGTATTTT.